These 4 T cell receptor beta chains came from one sample sequenced in a study of T cells after yellow fever vaccination. TCRdb passed the 5' RACE reads through MiXCR, listing each CDR3 protein once. The sample lists 300,000 to 400,000 distinct CDR3 sequences, 8% to 10% seen once, with over 15% in the top ten. The sample here was PBMCs, taken on the day of the first yellow fever vaccination. The receptors were sampled from a man younger than 35 who received the YFV17D yellow fever vaccine.

This clonotype was recorded a few times. J is TRBJ1-1 and V is TRBV2; D is undetermined. CDR1 is SNHLY, CDR2 FYNNEI, per germline. V was clipped by 3 bases and J by 6 bases, with 2 bases between them. This CDR3 is built from 10 residues. The CDR3 spells CASSDAEAFF. For the CDR3, the DNA is TGTGCCAGCAGTGATGCTGAAGCTTTCTTT.

The CDR3 bases are TGTGCCAGCAGCGCCACAGGGTCGAGTGAAAAACTGTTTTTT. This gives the protein CASSATGSSEKLFF. The chain couples TRBV6-1 to TRBJ1-4, with D perhaps TRBD1 (6 bases). Trimming shortened V by 6 bases and J by 7 bases, and 15 bases separated the two germline ends. The CDR3 consists of 14 residues. Germline CDR1 reads MNHNS; CDR2 reads SASEGT.

This clonotype appeared a few times. This chain joins TRBV28 and TRBJ2-7, with 7 bases fitting TRBD2. The CDR3 length is 16 residues. V gave up 5 bases and J gave up 0 bases; unmatched junction bases: 10. Germline-derived CDR1 and CDR2 are MDHEN and SYDVKM. The CDR3, as DNA: TGTGCCAGCAGTCGCGTTGGGCGGGGGAGCTCCTACGAGCAGTACTTC. Its protein is CASSRVGRGSSYEQYF.

The rearrangement links TRBV18 to TRBJ2-3, with 7 bases aligning to TRBD2. The CDR3 runs 14 residues. V was clipped by 3 bases and J by 6 bases; unmatched bases: 6. Looked up from germline, CDR1 is KGHSH and CDR2 is LQKENI. The chain's CDR3 is CASSPGGELDTQYF. The CDR3 DNA reads TGTGCCAGCTCACCGGGAGGGGAGTTGGATACGCAGTATTTT.